This T cell receptor beta chain is from a study of shared clonotypes between healthy human individuals. Background on the study: The cohort had two women and a few men, ages 18 to 49.

Study-level results: An expected dependence of interdonor clonotype sharing on sequencing depth was noted.

The donors were all Caucasian adults (living in Nashville, Tennessee). Worth noting for this clone: What it binds is unknown.

Profiled with immunoSEQ multiplex PCR; TCRdb holds only in-frame clones, not every one. The sample lists hundreds of thousands of clones; more than 75% were seen once. Sequencing was carried out using PBMCs. The receptor was isolated from a middle-aged woman in good health. Some clones in this sample may be carry-over from other donors' samples.

The CDR3 DNA follows: TGTGCCAGCAGCTCAGGCGACAGGGTTGACACCGGGGAGCTGTTTTTT. This translates into CASSSGDRVDTGELFF. This chain uses TRBV11-3 with TRBJ2-2, with 7 bases matching TRBD1. V lost 4 bases and J lost 3; bases outside the gene matches: 8. Germline CDR1 SGHNT, CDR2 YENEEA. CDR3 length: 16 residues.